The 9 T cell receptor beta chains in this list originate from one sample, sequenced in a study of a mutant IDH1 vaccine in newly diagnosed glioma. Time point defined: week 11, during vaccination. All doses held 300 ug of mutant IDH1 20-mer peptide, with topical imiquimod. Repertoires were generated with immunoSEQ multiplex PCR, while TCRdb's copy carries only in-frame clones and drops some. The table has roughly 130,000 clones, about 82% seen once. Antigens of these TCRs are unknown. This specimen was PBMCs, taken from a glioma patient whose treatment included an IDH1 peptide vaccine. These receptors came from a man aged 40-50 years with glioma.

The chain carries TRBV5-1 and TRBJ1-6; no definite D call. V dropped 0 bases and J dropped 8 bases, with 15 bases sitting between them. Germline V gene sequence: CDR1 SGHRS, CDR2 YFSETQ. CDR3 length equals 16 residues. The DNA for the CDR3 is TGCGCCAGCAGCTTGGAACAGCTAAGCCGGCATTCACCCCTCCACTTT. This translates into CASSLEQLSRHSPLHF.

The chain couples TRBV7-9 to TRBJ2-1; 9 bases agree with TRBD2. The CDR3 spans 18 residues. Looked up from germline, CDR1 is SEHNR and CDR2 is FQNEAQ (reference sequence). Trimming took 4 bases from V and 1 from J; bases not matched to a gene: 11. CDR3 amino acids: CASSSTSGGTESYNEQFF. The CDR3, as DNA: TGTGCCAGCAGCTCGACTAGCGGTGGGACTGAGTCCTACAATGAGCAGTTCTTC.

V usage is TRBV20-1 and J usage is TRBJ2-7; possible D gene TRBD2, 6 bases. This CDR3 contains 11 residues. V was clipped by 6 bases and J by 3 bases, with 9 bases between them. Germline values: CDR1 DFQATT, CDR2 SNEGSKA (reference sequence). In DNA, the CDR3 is TGCAGTGCCATAGCGGACTACGAGCAGTACTTC. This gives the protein CSAIADYEQYF.

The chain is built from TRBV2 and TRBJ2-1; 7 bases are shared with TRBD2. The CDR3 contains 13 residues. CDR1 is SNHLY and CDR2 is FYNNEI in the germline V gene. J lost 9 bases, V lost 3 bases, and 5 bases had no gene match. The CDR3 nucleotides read TGTGCCAGCAGTGAGGAGACTAGCTCTGAGCAGTTCTTC. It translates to CASSEETSSEQFF. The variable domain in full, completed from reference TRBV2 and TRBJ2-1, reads EPEVTQTPSHQVTQMGQEVILRCVPISNHLYFYWYRQILGQKVEFLVSFYNNEISEKSEIFDDQFSVERPDGSNFTLKIRSTKLEDSAMYFCASSEETSSEQFFGPGTRLTVL.

In nucleotides, the CDR3 is TGTGCCAGCAGCTTGCCGGACCCCCCCTACAATGAGCAGTTCTTC. Translation: CASSLPDPPYNEQFF. The chain joins TRBV5-4 to TRBJ2-1; D remains unclear. The germline CDR1 and CDR2 sequences are SGHNT and YYREEE (reference sequence). Trimming took off 1 base at V and 2 bases at J, with 10 bases between the two ends. The CDR3 contains 15 residues. Full variable domain (rest looked up from reference TRBV5-4 and TRBJ2-1): ETGVTQSPTHLIKTRGQQVTLRCSSQSGHNTVSWYQQALGQGPQFIFQYYREEENGRGNFPPRFSGLQFPNYSSELNVNALELDDSALYLCASSLPDPPYNEQFFGPGTRLTVL.

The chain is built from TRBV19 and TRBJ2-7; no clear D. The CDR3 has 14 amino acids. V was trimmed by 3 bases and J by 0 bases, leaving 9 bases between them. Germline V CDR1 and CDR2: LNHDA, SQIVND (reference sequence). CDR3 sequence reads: CASSMAVVSYEQYF. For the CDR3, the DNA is TGTGCCAGTAGTATGGCGGTCGTCTCCTACGAGCAGTACTTC.

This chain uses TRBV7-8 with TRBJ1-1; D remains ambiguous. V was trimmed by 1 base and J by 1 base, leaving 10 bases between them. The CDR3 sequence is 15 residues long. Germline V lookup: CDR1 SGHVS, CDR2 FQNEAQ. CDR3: CASSLVSDRNTEAFF. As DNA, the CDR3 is TGTGCCAGCAGCTTAGTAAGCGATCGGAACACTGAAGCTTTCTTT.

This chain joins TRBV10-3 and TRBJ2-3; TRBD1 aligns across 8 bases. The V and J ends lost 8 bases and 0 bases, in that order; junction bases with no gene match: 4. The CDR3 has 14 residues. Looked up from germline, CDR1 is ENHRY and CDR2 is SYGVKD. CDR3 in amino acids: CAIGWDRSTDTQYF. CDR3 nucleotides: TGTGCCATCGGTTGGGACAGGAGCACAGATACGCAGTATTTT.

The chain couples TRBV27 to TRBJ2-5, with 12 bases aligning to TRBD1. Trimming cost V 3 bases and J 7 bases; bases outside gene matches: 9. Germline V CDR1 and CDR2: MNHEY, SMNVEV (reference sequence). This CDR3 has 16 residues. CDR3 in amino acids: CASSFGTGGALGTQYF. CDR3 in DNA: TGTGCCAGCAGTTTCGGGACAGGGGGCGCCTTGGGGACCCAGTACTTC.